A selection of T cell receptor beta chains follows, all from one sample in a study of Ad26.COV2.S vaccination and SARS-CoV-2 variants. Produced via immunoSEQ multiplex PCR; TCRdb's table is partial and in-frame only. The sample records 350,000 to 500,000 clones, less than 95% being singletons. This material consisted of peripheral blood, taken in a trial of Ad26.COV2.S vaccine versus placebo. The receptors shown here come from a person aged 18 to 59 who received the Ad26.COV2.S COVID-19 vaccine or a placebo. Both conserved end residues are trimmed from each CDR3. D genes are given only for firm matches. Clone size is given for some rows only: seen once, a few or many times, or a class if the clone is expanded.

D gene	V gene	J gene	clone size	CDR3 protein
NA	TRBV12-3/TRBV12-4	TRBJ2-1	NA	ASSFRDNEQF
NA	TRBV13	TRBJ1-1	NA	ASSLGQYRLTEAF
NA	TRBV18	TRBJ1-4	NA	ASSPRMGATNEKLF
TRBD2	TRBV9	TRBJ2-3	NA	ASSESSGSGTDTQY
NA	TRBV5-1	TRBJ1-4	NA	ASSLAQGPEKLF
TRBD1	TRBV29-1	TRBJ2-2	NA	SVEDWGQGANTGELF
NA	TRBV7-9	TRBJ1-2	once	ASSLAGVNYGYT
NA	TRBV27	TRBJ2-3	NA	ASSFRTSTDTQY
NA	TRBV9	TRBJ2-3	NA	ASSVRAGADTQY
NA	TRBV7-9	TRBJ2-1	NA	ASSPSDWSSYNEQF
NA	TRBV27	TRBJ2-5	NA	ASSFTDKQETQY
NA	TRBV5-8	TRBJ2-5	once	ASSSRGLGSQY
TRBD1	TRBV5-6	TRBJ2-6	NA	ASSWGQASRANVLT
NA	TRBV5-5	TRBJ2-7	once	ASSRTTGYEQY
NA	TRBV29-1	TRBJ2-7	NA	SVSVGGLRGEQY
NA	TRBV5-4	TRBJ2-2	NA	ASSLQVSNTGELF
TRBD2	TRBV6-4	TRBJ2-3	NA	ASTRREGLDTQY
NA	TRBV10-3	TRBJ1-5	NA	AISESPGRSNQPQH
NA	TRBV6-2/TRBV6-3	TRBJ2-7	NA	ASSYWEYEQY
NA	TRBV28	TRBJ2-5	NA	ASSLSPPLRPQETQY
NA	TRBV3-1/TRBV3-2	TRBJ1-2	NA	ASSQDQGYT
TRBD2	TRBV27	TRBJ2-7	NA	ASSLTSGTPYEQY
NA	TRBV5-1	TRBJ2-3	NA	ASSLKDAGSPADTQY
NA	TRBV9	TRBJ1-1	NA	ASSPRDVSMNTEAF
NA	TRBV14	TRBJ2-1	NA	ASSQITRVFNEQF
TRBD2	TRBV5-8	TRBJ2-7	NA	ASSGQTSGRAGSYEQY
NA	TRBV7-3	TRBJ2-3	NA	ASTPGRGEGTQY
TRBD2	TRBV15	TRBJ2-2	NA	ATSGSSGRATGELF
TRBD1	TRBV19	TRBJ1-5	few	ASSTRDRVGNPQH
TRBD1	TRBV29-1	TRBJ2-7	NA	SVEIGQGYEQY
NA	TRBV11-2	TRBJ2-3	NA	ASSLDHRPTDTQY
TRBD1	TRBV29-1	TRBJ2-7	NA	SAVDRNSYEQY
NA	TRBV3-1/TRBV3-2	TRBJ1-1	NA	ASSPPGRWGQNAEAF
TRBD2	TRBV30	TRBJ2-1	NA	AWSPGLAEPYNEQF